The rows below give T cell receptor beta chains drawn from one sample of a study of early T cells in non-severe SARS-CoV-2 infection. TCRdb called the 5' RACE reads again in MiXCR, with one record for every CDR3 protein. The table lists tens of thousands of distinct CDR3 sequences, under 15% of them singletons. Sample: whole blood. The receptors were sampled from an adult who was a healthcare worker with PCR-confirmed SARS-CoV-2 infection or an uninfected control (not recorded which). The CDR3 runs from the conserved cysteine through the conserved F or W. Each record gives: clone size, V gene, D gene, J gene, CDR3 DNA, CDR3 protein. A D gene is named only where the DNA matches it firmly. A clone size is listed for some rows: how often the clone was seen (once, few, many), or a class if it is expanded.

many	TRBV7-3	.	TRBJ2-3	TGTGCCAGTAAACCGGGACAAGGCACAGATACGCAGTATTTT	CASKPGQGTDTQYF
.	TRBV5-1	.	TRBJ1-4	TGCGCCAGCAGCTTTACAGGATTTAATGAAAAACTGTTTTTT	CASSFTGFNEKLFF
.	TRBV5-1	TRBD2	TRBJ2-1	TGCGCCAGCAGCTTAGCGGGGGACTACAATGAGCAGTTCTTC	CASSLAGDYNEQFF
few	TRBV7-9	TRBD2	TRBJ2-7	TGTGCCAGCACTCTAACCCTCGGGGGGGCCCACGAGCAGTACTTC	CASTLTLGGAHEQYF
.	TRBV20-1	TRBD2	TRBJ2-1	TGCAGTGCGGAGGATGAGACTAGCGGATACAATGAGCAGTTCTTC	CSAEDETSGYNEQFF
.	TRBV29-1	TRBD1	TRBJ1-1	TGCAGCGTTGATAAGACAGGGTCATGGACTGAAGCTTTCTTT	CSVDKTGSWTEAFF
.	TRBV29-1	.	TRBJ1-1	TGCAGCGTTGAGGCTGGGATGAACACTGAAGCTTTCTTT	CSVEAGMNTEAFF
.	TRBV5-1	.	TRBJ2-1	TGCGCCAGCAGAGGCGTGGACCTATACAATGAGCAGTTCTTC	CASRGVDLYNEQFF
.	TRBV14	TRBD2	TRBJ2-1	TGTGCCAGCAGCCAAGAAGGGACTGGACTAGCGGGAAGTGAGCAGTTCTTC	CASSQEGTGLAGSEQFF
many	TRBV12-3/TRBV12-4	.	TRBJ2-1	TGTGCCAGCAGTTCCAATCAAGGGACTTTTTTCCCGAATGAGCAGTTCTTC	CASSSNQGTFFPNEQFF
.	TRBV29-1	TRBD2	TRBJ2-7	TGCAGCGGGACAAATACTAGCGGGAAGCAGTACTTC	CSGTNTSGKQYF
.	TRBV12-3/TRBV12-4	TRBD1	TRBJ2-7	TGTGCCAGCAGTTTTGGGGGACAGGGGGGCGAGCAGTACTTC	CASSFGGQGGEQYF
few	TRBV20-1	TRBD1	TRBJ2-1	TGCAGTGCTAGAGATCCCGGACAGGGTCCTTATCCAGAGCAGTTCTTC	CSARDPGQGPYPEQFF
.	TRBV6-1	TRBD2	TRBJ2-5	TGTGCCAGCAGCCCAACACCTGTACTAGCGGGAGGGCCGGAGACCCAGTACTTC	CASSPTPVLAGGPETQYF
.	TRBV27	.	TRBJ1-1	TGTGCCAGCAGTTTTGGACCCTCAAACACTGAAGCTTTCTTT	CASSFGPSNTEAFF
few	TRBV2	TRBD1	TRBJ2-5	TGTGCCAGCGAGCGACAGGGGCAAGAGACCCAGTACTTC	CASERQGQETQYF
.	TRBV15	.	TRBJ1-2	TGTGCCACCAGCAGAGAGGGTCGAAGTGGCTACACCTTC	CATSREGRSGYTF
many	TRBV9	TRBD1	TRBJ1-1	TGTGCCAGCAGCGTGGGACAGGGAAGTAACACTGAAGCTTTCTTT	CASSVGQGSNTEAFF
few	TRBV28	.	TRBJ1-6	TGTGCCAGCAGTCCCGCGCATTCACCCCTCCACTTT	CASSPAHSPLHF
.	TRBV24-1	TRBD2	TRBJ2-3	TGTGCCACCAGCCAACCGGGGGGAGACACAGATACGCAGTATTTT	CATSQPGGDTDTQYF
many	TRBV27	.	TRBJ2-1	TGTGCCAGCAGTTTTCTGGGTCGGGGCAATGAGCAGTTCTTC	CASSFLGRGNEQFF
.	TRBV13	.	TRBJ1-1	TGTGCCAGCAGCTTACCGGGACCTAACACTGAAGCTTTCTTT	CASSLPGPNTEAFF
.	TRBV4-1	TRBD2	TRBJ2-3	TGCGCCAGCAGCCACGGACTAGTTAGCACAGATACGCAGTATTTT	CASSHGLVSTDTQYF
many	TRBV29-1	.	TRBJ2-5	TGCAGCGTTGAAGCGGAGACCCAGTACTTC	CSVEAETQYF
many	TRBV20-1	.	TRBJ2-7	TGCAGTTTCATTGGGACCACCTACGAGCAGTACTTC	CSFIGTTYEQYF
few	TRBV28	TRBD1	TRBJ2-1	TGTGCCAGCAGCCTCCTCAGGACAGGGACGAATGAGCAGTTCTTC	CASSLLRTGTNEQFF
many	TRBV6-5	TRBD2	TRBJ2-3	TGTGCCAGCAGTCAGCTAGCGGCCACAGATACGCAGTATTTT	CASSQLAATDTQYF
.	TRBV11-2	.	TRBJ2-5	TGTGCCAGCAGCTTAGATCGCGTAATCGTTGGGGGCGAGACCCAGTACTTC	CASSLDRVIVGGETQYF
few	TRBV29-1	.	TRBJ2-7	TGCAGCGTTGAAAGCGTCGCCTACGAGCAGTACTTC	CSVESVAYEQYF
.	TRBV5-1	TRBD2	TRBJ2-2	TGCGCCAGCAGCTTGGCACTAGCGGGAGAGAACACCGGGGAGCTGTTTTTT	CASSLALAGENTGELFF
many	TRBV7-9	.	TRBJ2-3	TGTGCCAGCAGCTTACTATCCAGCGGCGGGACAGATACGCAGTATTTT	CASSLLSSGGTDTQYF
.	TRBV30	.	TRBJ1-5	TGTGCCTGGAGTCCCCAAGGAGGGCTAAAACAGCATTTT	CAWSPQGGLKQHF
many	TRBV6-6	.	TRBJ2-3	TGTGCCACCAGATTTTCGGGACAAAGCACAGATACGCAGTATTTT	CATRFSGQSTDTQYF
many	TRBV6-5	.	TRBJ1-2	TGTGCCAGCAGTTACTCAGGGCGGGGGAACAACGGCTACACCTTC	CASSYSGRGNNGYTF
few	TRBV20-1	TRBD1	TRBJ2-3	TGCAGTGCTCAGGACAGGCAAACCACGCAGTATTTT	CSAQDRQTTQYF
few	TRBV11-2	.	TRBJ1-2	TGTGCCAGCAGCTTAGGTGAAGGGGCATATGGCTACACCTTC	CASSLGEGAYGYTF
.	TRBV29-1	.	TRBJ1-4	TGCAGCGTCTTGACGGGGGCTGCAACTAATGAAAAACTGTTTTTT	CSVLTGAATNEKLFF
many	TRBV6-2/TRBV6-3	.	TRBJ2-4	TGTGCCAGCAGTTACCGGCACGCACACATTCAGTACTTC	CASSYRHAHIQYF
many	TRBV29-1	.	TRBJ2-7	TGCAGCGTCGGACCTGGTAGTGGAGAGCAGTACTTC	CSVGPGSGEQYF
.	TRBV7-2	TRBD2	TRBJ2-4	TGTGCCAGCAGCTCCGTAGCGGGAGGGCCTGCCAAAAACATTCAGTACTTC	CASSSVAGGPAKNIQYF
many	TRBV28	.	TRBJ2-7	TGTGCCAGCAGTTCCATCGGAAGCAGCAGCTCCTACGAGCAGTACTTC	CASSSIGSSSSYEQYF
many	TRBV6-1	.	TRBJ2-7	TGTGCCAGCAGTGCCGCCCCGGGACCCCTACCCTACGAGCAGTACTTC	CASSAAPGPLPYEQYF
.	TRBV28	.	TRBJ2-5	TGTGCCAGCAGTTTACCTTTTGAGACCCAGTACTTC	CASSLPFETQYF
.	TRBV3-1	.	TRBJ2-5	TGTGCCAGCACCAGAAGGCAGGTCAAGGGGACCCAGTACTTC	CASTRRQVKGTQYF
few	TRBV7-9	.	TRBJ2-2	TGTGCCAGCAGCCAACTACCACCAAAGAACACCGGGGAGCTGTTTTTT	CASSQLPPKNTGELFF
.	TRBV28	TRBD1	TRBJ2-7	TGTGCCAGCAGTTTAGGGACAGGGGACGAGCAGTACTTC	CASSLGTGDEQYF
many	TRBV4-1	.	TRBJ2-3	TGCGCCAGCAGCCCTATTCAAACGGGATCGGGCACAGATACGCAGTATTTT	CASSPIQTGSGTDTQYF
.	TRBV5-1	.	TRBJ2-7	TGCGCCAGCAGCTTGGCAGCGCGGTCCTACGAGCAGTACTTC	CASSLAARSYEQYF
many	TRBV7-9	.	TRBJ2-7	TGTGCCAGCAGCTTCCCAGGGTTTGCCTACGAGCAGTACTTC	CASSFPGFAYEQYF
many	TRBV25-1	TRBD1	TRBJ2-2	TGTGCCAGCAGTGGACAGGGAGTTGAAGACACCGGGGAGCTGTTTTTT	CASSGQGVEDTGELFF
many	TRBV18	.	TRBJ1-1	TGTGCCAGCTCACCACAGGGAATCAGGGACACTGAAGCTTTCTTT	CASSPQGIRDTEAFF
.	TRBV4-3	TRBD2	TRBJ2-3	TGCGCCAGCAGCCAAGATCGGCTAGCGGAGGCTAGCACAGATACGCAGTATTTT	CASSQDRLAEASTDTQYF
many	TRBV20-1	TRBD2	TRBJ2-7	TGCAGTGCTAGTTCACCTCTGGGCGGGAGGTACGAGCAGTACTTC	CSASSPLGGRYEQYF
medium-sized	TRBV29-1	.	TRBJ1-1	TGCAGCGTTGTCGAGCCGGGCACTGAAGCTTTCTTT	CSVVEPGTEAFF